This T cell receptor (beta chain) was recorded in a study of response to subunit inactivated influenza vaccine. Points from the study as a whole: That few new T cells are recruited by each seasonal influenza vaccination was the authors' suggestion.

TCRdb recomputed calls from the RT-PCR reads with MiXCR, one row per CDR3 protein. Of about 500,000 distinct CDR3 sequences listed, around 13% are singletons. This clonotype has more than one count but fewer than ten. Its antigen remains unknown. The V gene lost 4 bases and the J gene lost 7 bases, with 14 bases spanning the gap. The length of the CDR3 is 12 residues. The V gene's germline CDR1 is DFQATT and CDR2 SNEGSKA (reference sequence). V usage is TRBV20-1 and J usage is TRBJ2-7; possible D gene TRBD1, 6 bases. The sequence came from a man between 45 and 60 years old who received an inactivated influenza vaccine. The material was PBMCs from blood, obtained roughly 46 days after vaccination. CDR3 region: CSATGTPWEQYF. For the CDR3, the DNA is TGCAGTGCTACCGGGACACCTTGGGAGCAGTACTTC.